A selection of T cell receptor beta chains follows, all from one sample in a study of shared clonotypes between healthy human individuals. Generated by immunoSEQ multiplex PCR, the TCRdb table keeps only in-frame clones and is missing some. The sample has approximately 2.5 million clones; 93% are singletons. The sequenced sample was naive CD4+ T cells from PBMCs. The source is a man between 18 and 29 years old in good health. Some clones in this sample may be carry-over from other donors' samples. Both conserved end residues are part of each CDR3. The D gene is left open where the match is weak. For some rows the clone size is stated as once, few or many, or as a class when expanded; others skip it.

cdr3_aa: CASSVESYSNQPQHF
cdr3_nt: TGTGCCAGCAGCGTAGAAAGCTATAGCAATCAGCCCCAGCATTTT
d_call: .
j_call: TRBJ1-5
v_call: TRBV2
clone_size: .
cdr3_length: 15

cdr3_aa: CASSLGRQGEAFF
cdr3_nt: TGTGCCAGCAGCTTAGGGAGACAGGGAGAAGCTTTCTTT
d_call: TRBD1
j_call: TRBJ1-1
v_call: TRBV7-8
clone_size: few
cdr3_length: 13

cdr3_aa: CSVGLAGIEQYF
cdr3_nt: TGCAGCGTAGGACTAGCGGGAATCGAGCAGTACTTC
d_call: TRBD2
j_call: TRBJ2-7
v_call: TRBV29-1
clone_size: .
cdr3_length: 12

cdr3_aa: CSVVSRGATNEKLFF
cdr3_nt: TGCAGCGTTGTGAGTAGGGGAGCAACTAATGAAAAACTGTTTTTT
d_call: .
j_call: TRBJ1-4
v_call: TRBV29-1
clone_size: .
cdr3_length: 15

cdr3_aa: CAWSSGFGELFF
cdr3_nt: TGTGCCTGGAGTTCAGGGTTCGGGGAGCTGTTTTTT
d_call: .
j_call: TRBJ2-2
v_call: TRBV30
clone_size: .
cdr3_length: 12

cdr3_aa: CASSEEGTSGIKTQYF
cdr3_nt: TGTGCCAGCAGTGAAGAAGGGACTAGCGGGATCAAGACCCAGTACTTC
d_call: TRBD2
j_call: TRBJ2-5
v_call: TRBV2
clone_size: once
cdr3_length: 16

cdr3_aa: CASSLLMGRNTGELFF
cdr3_nt: TGTGCCAGCTCACTGCTCATGGGGAGAAACACCGGGGAGCTGTTTTTT
d_call: .
j_call: TRBJ2-2
v_call: TRBV18
clone_size: .
cdr3_length: 16

cdr3_aa: CASSFVSGRAGEQFF
cdr3_nt: TGTGCCAGCAGTTTTGTTAGCGGGAGGGCAGGGGAGCAGTTCTTC
d_call: TRBD2
j_call: TRBJ2-1
v_call: TRBV28
clone_size: .
cdr3_length: 15

cdr3_aa: CASSPSGIQETQYF
cdr3_nt: TGTGCCAGCTCACCATCAGGTATCCAAGAGACCCAGTACTTC
d_call: .
j_call: TRBJ2-5
v_call: TRBV18
clone_size: .
cdr3_length: 14

cdr3_aa: CASSLERNTGELFF
cdr3_nt: TGTGCCAGCAGCTTAGAGCGCAACACCGGGGAGCTGTTTTTT
d_call: .
j_call: TRBJ2-2
v_call: TRBV7-3
clone_size: .
cdr3_length: 14

cdr3_aa: CSAKTDEYQPQHF
cdr3_nt: TGCAGCGCCAAGACAGATGAGTATCAGCCCCAGCATTTT
d_call: .
j_call: TRBJ1-5
v_call: TRBV29-1
clone_size: .
cdr3_length: 13

cdr3_aa: CASSSLSEEYGEAFF
cdr3_nt: TGTGCCAGCAGCTCCTTGTCAGAAGAATATGGTGAAGCTTTCTTT
d_call: .
j_call: TRBJ1-1
v_call: TRBV7-9
clone_size: .
cdr3_length: 15

cdr3_aa: CASSDKFDRGRNQPQHF
cdr3_nt: TGTGCCAGCAGTGACAAATTCGACAGGGGCCGCAATCAGCCCCAGCATTTT
d_call: TRBD1
j_call: TRBJ1-5
v_call: TRBV6-4
clone_size: .
cdr3_length: 17

cdr3_aa: CASSLVPGQGNTEAFF
cdr3_nt: TGTGCCAGCAGCTTAGTTCCGGGACAGGGGAACACTGAAGCTTTCTTT
d_call: TRBD1
j_call: TRBJ1-1
v_call: TRBV7-8
clone_size: .
cdr3_length: 16

cdr3_aa: CASSLVGAPVQETQYF
cdr3_nt: TGTGCCAGCAGCTTGGTCGGCGCGCCAGTACAAGAGACCCAGTACTTC
d_call: .
j_call: TRBJ2-5
v_call: TRBV5-4
clone_size: .
cdr3_length: 16

cdr3_aa: CASSGGQGNPNTEAFF
cdr3_nt: TGTGCCAGCAGTGGGGGACAGGGGAATCCCAACACTGAAGCTTTCTTT
d_call: TRBD1
j_call: TRBJ1-1
v_call: TRBV2
clone_size: .
cdr3_length: 16

cdr3_aa: CASSLDSENTEAFF
cdr3_nt: TGTGCCAGCAGCTTGGACAGTGAGAACACTGAAGCTTTCTTT
d_call: .
j_call: TRBJ1-1
v_call: TRBV5-4
clone_size: few
cdr3_length: 14

cdr3_aa: CASSQAYEQYF
cdr3_nt: TGCGCCAGCAGCCAAGCATACGAGCAGTACTTC
d_call: .
j_call: TRBJ2-7
v_call: TRBV4-1
clone_size: .
cdr3_length: 11

cdr3_aa: CASSQGLLSSYNEQFF
cdr3_nt: TGCGCCAGCAGCCAAGGTCTCCTGAGCTCCTACAATGAGCAGTTCTTC
d_call: .
j_call: TRBJ2-1
v_call: TRBV4-3
clone_size: .
cdr3_length: 16

cdr3_aa: CASREVRGPDTQYF
cdr3_nt: TGTGCCAGCAGGGAGGTACGGGGACCAGATACGCAGTATTTT
d_call: .
j_call: TRBJ2-3
v_call: TRBV6-1
clone_size: .
cdr3_length: 14

cdr3_aa: CASSLLAGGQDTQYF
cdr3_nt: TGCGCCAGCAGTTTACTAGCGGGAGGGCAAGATACGCAGTATTTT
d_call: TRBD2
j_call: TRBJ2-3
v_call: TRBV4-3
clone_size: .
cdr3_length: 15

cdr3_aa: CASSSPSGRASYNEQFF
cdr3_nt: TGTGCCAGCAGTTCTCCTAGCGGGAGGGCCTCCTACAATGAGCAGTTCTTC
d_call: TRBD2
j_call: TRBJ2-1
v_call: TRBV28
clone_size: .
cdr3_length: 17

cdr3_aa: CASSPQGAYEQYF
cdr3_nt: TGTGCCAGCTCACCGCAAGGGGCCTACGAGCAGTACTTC
d_call: .
j_call: TRBJ2-7
v_call: TRBV18
clone_size: .
cdr3_length: 13

cdr3_aa: CAISVLGNGYTF
cdr3_nt: TGTGCCATCAGTGTTCTTGGGAATGGCTACACCTTC
d_call: .
j_call: TRBJ1-2
v_call: TRBV10-3
clone_size: few
cdr3_length: 12

cdr3_aa: CASSPGVGEKLFF
cdr3_nt: TGTGCCAGCTCACCGGGCGTTGGTGAAAAACTGTTTTTT
d_call: .
j_call: TRBJ1-4
v_call: TRBV18
clone_size: .
cdr3_length: 13

cdr3_aa: CASSQEPLAGADTQYF
cdr3_nt: TGTGCCAGCAGCCAAGAACCCCTAGCGGGAGCAGATACGCAGTATTTT
d_call: TRBD2
j_call: TRBJ2-3
v_call: TRBV4-2
clone_size: .
cdr3_length: 16